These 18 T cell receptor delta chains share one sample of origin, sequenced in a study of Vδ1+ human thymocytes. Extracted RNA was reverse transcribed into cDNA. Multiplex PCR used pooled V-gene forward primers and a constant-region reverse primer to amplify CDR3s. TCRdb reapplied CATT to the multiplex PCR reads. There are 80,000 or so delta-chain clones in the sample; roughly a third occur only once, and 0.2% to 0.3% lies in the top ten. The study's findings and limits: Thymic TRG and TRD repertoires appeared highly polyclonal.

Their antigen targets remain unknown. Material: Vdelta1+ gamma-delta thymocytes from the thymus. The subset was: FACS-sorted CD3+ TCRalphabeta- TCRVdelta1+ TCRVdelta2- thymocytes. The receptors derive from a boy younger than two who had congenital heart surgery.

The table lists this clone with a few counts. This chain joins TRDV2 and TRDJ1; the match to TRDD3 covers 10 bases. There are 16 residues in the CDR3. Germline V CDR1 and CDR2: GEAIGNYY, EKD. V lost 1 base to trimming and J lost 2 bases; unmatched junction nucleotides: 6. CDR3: CACDTGKLGDTDKLIF. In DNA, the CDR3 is TGTGCCTGTGACACGGGAAAACTGGGGGATACCGATAAACTCATCTTT.

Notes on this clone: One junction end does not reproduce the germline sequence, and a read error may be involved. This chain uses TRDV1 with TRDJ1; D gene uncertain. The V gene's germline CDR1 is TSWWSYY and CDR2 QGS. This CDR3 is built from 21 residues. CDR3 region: CARGTPVRPPFPRLAVNKLIF. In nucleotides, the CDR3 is TGTGCTCGTGGGACCCCCGTCCGGCCCCCGTTTCCCCGCCTAGCGGTGAATAAACTCATCTTT.

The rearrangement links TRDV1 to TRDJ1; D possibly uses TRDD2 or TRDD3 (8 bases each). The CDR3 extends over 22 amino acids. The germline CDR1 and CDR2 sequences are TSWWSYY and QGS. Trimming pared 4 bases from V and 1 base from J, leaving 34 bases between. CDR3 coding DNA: TGTGCTCTTGGGGGGAACCTTCCTAAGGGGGTTACTGGGGGTCTCCCCACCGATAAACTCATCTTT. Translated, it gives CALGGNLPKGVTGGLPTDKLIF.

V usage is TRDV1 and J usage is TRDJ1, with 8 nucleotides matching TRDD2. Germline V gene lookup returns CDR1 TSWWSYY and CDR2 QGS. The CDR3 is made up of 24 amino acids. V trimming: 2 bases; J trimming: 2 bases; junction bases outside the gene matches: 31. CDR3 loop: CALGEAKHYARAFLRGGGTDKLIF. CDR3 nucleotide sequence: TGTGCTCTTGGGGAAGCTAAACATTACGCGAGGGCCTTCCTAAGAGGTGGGGGGACCGATAAACTCATCTTT.

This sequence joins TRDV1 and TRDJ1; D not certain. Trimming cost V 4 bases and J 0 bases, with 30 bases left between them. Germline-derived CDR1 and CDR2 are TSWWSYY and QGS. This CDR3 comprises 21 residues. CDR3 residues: CALGGRTFGTSSEPYTDKLIF. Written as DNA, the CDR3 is TGTGCTCTTGGGGGGAGGACATTCGGCACCTCTTCGGAGCCTTACACCGATAAACTCATCTTT.

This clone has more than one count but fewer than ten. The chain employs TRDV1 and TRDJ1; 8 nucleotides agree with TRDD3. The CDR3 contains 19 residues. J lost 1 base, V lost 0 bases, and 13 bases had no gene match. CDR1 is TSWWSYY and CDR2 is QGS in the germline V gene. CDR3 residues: CALGELAFPTGGLTDKLIF. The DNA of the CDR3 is TGTGCTCTTGGGGAACTAGCCTTCCCTACTGGGGGGCTCACCGATAAACTCATCTTT.

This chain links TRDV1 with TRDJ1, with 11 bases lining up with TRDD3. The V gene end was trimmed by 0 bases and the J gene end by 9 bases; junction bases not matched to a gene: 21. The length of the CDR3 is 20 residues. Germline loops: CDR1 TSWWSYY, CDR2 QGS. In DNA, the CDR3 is TGTGCTCTTGGGGAACTTAAATCCGGTTCCTACTGGGGGATAAAGGGGGAACTCATCTTT. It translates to CALGELKSGSYWGIKGELIF.

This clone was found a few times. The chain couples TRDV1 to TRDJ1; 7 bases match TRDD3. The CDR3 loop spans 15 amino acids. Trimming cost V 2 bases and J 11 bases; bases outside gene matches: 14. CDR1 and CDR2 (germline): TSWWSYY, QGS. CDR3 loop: CALGEFHVGDTRLIF. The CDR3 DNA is TGTGCTCTTGGGGAATTTCACGTGGGGGACACTCGGCTCATCTTT.

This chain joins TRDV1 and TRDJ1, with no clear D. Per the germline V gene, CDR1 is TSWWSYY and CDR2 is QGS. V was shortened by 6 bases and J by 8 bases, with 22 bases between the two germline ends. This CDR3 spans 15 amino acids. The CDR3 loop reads CALGPSPQRELKLIF. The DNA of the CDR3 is TGTGCTCTTGGACCCTCTCCGCAACGGGAACTCAAACTCATCTTT.

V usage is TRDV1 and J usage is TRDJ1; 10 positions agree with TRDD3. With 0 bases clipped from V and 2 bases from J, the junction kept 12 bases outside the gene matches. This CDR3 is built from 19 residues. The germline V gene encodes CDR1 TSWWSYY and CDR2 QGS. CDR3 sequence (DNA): TGTGCTCTTGGGGAACTCTCCTCAAACTGGGGGATTAAGACCGATAAACTCATCTTT. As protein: CALGELSSNWGIKTDKLIF.

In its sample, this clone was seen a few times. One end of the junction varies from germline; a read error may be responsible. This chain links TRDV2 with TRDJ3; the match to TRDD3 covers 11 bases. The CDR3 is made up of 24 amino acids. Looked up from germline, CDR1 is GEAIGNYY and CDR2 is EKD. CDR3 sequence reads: CACDTEVPRVLGDTSSWDTRPMFF. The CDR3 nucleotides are TGTGCCTGTGACACGGAGGTACCGAGGGTTCTGGGGGATACTAGCTCCTGGGACACCCGACCGATGTTTTTC.

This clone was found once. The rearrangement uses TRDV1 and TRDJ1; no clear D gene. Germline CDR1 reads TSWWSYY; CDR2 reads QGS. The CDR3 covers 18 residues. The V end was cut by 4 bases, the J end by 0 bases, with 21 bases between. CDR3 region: CALGVYRTAPRDTDKLIF. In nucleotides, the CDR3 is TGTGCTCTTGGGGTGTACCGTACTGCCCCTAGGGACACCGATAAACTCATCTTT.

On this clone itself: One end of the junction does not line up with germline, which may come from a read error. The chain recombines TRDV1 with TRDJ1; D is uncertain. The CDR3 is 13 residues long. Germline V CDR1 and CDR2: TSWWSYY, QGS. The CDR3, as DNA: TGTGCTCTTGGGAAACTACGCGGATATAAACTCATCTTT. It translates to CALGKLRGYKLIF.

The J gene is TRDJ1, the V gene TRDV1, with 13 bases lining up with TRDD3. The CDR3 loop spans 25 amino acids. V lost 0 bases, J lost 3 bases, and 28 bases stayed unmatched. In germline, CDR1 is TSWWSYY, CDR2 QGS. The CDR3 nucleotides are TGTGCTCTTGGGGAACTTACACTCCGGGTACTGGGGGATACGCTCCCACCAACACAGGCCGATAAACTCATCTTT. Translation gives CALGELTLRVLGDTLPPTQADKLIF.

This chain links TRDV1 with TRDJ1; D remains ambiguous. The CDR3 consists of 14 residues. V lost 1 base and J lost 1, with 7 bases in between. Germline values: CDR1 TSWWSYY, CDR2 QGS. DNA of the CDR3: TGTGCTCTTGGGGAACCCCACGCCACCGATAAACTCATCTTT. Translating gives CALGEPHATDKLIF.

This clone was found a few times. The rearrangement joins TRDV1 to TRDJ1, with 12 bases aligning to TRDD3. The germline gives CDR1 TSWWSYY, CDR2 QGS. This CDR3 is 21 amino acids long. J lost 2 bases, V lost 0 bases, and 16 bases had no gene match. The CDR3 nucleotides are TGTGCTCTTGGGGAACTAGGCCTTCGTCATACTGGGGGATACCTGACCGATAAACTCATCTTT. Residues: CALGELGLRHTGGYLTDKLIF.

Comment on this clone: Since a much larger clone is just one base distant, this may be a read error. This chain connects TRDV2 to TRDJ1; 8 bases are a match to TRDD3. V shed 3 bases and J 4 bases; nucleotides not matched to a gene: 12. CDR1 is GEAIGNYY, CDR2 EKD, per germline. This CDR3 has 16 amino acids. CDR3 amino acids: CACDATGGEYIDKLIF. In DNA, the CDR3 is TGTGCCTGTGACGCCACTGGGGGCGAGTACATCGATAAACTCATCTTT.

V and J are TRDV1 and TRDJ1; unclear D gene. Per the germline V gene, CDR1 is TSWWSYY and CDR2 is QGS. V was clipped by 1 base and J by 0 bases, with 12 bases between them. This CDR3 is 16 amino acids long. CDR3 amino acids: CALGEPQTTYTDKLIF. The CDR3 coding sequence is TGTGCTCTTGGGGAACCTCAAACTACTTACACCGATAAACTCATCTTT.